Below, one TCR beta chain is given with its context. The data were taken from a study of Graves' ophthalmopathy and Graves' hyperthyroidism. PBMCs had their origin in fresh peripheral blood (over 8.5 ml). Using RNA transcripts, the TCR beta CDR3 regions were amplified. HTBI primers served in a first-round RT-PCR, which a second-round multiplex PCR followed. A single record per CDR3 protein comes from TCRdb applying MiXCR to the multiplex PCR reads. The sample lists about 340,000 distinct CDR3 sequences; about a sixth were seen once. Germline V gene sequence: CDR1 LNHNV, CDR2 YYDKDF (reference sequence). CDR3 length equals 14 residues. V dropped 8 bases and J dropped 5 bases, with 18 bases sitting between them.

The V and J genes are TRBV15 and TRBJ2-5; unclear D gene. Sequences were obtained from peripheral blood. The TCR comes from an adult man with Graves' ophthalmopathy. The CDR3 nucleotides are TGTGCCACCGCCAAGATCGGGTCTGGGGAGACCCAGTACTTC. Translation gives CATAKIGSGETQYF.